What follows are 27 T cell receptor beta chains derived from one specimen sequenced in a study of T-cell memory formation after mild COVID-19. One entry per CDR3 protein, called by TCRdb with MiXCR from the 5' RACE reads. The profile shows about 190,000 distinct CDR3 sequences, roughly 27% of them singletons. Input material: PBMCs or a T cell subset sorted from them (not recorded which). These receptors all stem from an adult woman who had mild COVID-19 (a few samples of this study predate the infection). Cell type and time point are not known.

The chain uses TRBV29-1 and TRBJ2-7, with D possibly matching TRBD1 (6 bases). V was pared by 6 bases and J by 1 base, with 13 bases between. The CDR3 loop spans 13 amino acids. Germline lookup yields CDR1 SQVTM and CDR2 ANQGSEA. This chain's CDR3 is CSVYTGSSYEQYF. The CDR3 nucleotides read TGCAGCGTATATACAGGGTCATCCTACGAGCAGTACTTC.

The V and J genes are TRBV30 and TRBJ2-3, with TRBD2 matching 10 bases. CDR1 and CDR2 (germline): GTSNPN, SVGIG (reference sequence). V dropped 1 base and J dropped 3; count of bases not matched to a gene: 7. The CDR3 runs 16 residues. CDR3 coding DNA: TGTGCCTGGAGTGCCCTAGCGGGAGAGGGAACAGATACGCAGTATTTT. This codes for CAWSALAGEGTDTQYF. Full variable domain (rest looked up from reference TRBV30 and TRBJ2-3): SQTIHQWPATLVQPVGSPLSLECTVEGTSNPNLYWYRQAAGRGLQLLFYSVGIGQISSEVPQNLSASRPQDRQFILSSKKLLLSDSGFYLCAWSALAGEGTDTQYFGPGTRLTVL.

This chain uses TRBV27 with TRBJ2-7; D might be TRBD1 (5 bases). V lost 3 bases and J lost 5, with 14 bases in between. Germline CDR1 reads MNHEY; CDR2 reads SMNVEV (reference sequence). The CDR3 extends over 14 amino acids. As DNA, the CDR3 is TGTGCCAGCAGTTTTTTACAGGCCCCCCACGAGCAGTACTTC. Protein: CASSFLQAPHEQYF.

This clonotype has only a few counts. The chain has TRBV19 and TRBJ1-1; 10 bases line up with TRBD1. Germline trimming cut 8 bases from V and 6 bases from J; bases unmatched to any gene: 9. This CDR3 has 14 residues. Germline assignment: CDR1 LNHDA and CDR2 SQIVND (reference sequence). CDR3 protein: CASLNRDRGSEAFF. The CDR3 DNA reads TGTGCCAGTCTGAACCGGGACAGGGGATCTGAAGCTTTCTTT.

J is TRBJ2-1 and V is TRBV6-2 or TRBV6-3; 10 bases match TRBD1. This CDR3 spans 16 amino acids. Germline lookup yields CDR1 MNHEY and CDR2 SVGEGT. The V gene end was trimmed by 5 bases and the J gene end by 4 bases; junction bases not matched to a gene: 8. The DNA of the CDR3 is TGTGCCAGCAGTCCCGGGACAGGGGACAATTACAATGAGCAGTTCTTC. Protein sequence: CASSPGTGDNYNEQFF.

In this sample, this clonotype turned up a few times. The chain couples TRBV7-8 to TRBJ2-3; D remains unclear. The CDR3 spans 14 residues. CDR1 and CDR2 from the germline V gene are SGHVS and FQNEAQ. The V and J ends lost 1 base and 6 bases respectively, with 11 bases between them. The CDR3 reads CASSLDPGSDTQYF. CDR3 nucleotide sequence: TGTGCCAGCAGCTTAGATCCGGGTTCCGATACGCAGTATTTT.

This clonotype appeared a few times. CDR3 in DNA: TGTGCCAGTAGCACCCTGACAGGGGTCGGCGATTCACCCCTCCACTTT. Protein product: CASSTLTGVGDSPLHF. The chain links TRBV19 to TRBJ1-6; 8 bases fit TRBD1. The germline V gene encodes CDR1 LNHDA and CDR2 SQIVND (reference sequence). V lost 6 bases and J lost 8; bases outside the gene matches: 12. This CDR3 has 16 amino acids. Drawing the rest from reference TRBV19 and TRBJ1-6, the complete variable domain is DGGITQSPKYLFRKEGQNVTLSCEQNLNHDAMYWYRQDPGQGLRLIYYSQIVNDFQKGDIAEGYSVSREKKESFPLTVTSAQKNPTAFYLCASSTLTGVGDSPLHFGNGTRLTVT.

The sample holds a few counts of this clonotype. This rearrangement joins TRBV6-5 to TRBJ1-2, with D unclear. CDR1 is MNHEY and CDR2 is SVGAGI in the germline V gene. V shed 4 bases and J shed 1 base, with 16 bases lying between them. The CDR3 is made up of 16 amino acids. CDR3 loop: CASSSLRVTVNYGYTF. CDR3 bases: TGTGCCAGCAGTTCCCTCCGGGTGACCGTTAACTATGGCTACACCTTC.

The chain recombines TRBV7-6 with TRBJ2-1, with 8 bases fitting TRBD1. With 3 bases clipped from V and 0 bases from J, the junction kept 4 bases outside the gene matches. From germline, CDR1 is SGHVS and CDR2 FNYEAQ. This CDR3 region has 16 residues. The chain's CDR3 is CASSFQGASSYNEQFF. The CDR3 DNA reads TGTGCCAGCAGCTTCCAGGGGGCGAGCTCCTACAATGAGCAGTTCTTC.

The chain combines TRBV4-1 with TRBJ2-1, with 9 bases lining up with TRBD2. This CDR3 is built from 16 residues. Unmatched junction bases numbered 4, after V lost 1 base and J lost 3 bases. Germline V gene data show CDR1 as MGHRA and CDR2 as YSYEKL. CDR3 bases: TGCGCCAGCAGCCAAGGGGATAGCGGGGGCTACAATGAGCAGTTCTTC. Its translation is CASSQGDSGGYNEQFF.

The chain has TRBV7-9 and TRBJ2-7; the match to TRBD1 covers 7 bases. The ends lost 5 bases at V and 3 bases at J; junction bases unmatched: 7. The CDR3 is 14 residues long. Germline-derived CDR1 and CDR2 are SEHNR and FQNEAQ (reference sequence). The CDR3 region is CASSPRDRDYEQYF. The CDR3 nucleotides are TGTGCCAGCAGCCCACGTGACAGGGACTACGAGCAGTACTTC.

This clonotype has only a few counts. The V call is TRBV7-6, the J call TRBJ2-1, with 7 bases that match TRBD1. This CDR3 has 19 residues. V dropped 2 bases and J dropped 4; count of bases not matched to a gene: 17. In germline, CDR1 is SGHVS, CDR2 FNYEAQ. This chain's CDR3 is CASSLLTPPGTEVYNEQFF. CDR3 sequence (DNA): TGTGCCAGCAGCTTACTTACTCCGCCCGGGACAGAGGTATACAATGAGCAGTTCTTC.

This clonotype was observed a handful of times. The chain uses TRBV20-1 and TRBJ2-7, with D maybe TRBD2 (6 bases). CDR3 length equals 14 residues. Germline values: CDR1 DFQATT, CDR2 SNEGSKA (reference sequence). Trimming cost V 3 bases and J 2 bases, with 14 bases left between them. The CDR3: CSASASGPAYEQYF. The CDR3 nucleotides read TGCAGTGCTAGTGCGAGCGGGCCTGCCTACGAGCAGTACTTC.

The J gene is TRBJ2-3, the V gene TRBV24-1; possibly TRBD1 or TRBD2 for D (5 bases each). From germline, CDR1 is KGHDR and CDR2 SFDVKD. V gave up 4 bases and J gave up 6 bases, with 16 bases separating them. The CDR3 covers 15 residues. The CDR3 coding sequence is TGTGCCACCAGTGACTCGGGGACGTATTCGGATACGCAGTATTTT. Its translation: CATSDSGTYSDTQYF.

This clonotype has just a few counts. The CDR3: CSARDAVGNQPQHF. The CDR3 bases are TGCAGTGCTAGAGATGCAGTGGGCAATCAGCCCCAGCATTTT. V is TRBV20-1 and J is TRBJ1-5, with D hard to call. Germline CDR1 reads DFQATT; CDR2 reads SNEGSKA (reference sequence). The CDR3 extends over 14 amino acids. V gave up 0 bases and J gave up 2 bases, with 8 bases separating them.

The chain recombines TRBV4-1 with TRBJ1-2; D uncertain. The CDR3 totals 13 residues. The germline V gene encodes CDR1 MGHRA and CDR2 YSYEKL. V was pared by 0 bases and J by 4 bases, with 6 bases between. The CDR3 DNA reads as TGCGCCAGCAGCCAAGAAATGGGCTATGGCTACACCTTC. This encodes CASSQEMGYGYTF.

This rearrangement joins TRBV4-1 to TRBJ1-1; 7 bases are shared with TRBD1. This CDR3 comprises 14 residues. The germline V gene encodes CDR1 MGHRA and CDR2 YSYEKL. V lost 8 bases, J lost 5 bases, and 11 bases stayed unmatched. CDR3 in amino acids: CASQVGRGLTEAFF. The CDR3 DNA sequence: TGCGCCAGCCAAGTCGGGAGGGGGCTTACTGAAGCTTTCTTT.

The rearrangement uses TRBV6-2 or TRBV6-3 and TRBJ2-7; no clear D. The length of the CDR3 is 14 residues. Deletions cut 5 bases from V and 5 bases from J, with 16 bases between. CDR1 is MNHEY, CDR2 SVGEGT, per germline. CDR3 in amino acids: CASSILGELDEQYF. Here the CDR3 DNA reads TGTGCCAGCAGTATACTTGGGGAATTGGACGAGCAGTACTTC.

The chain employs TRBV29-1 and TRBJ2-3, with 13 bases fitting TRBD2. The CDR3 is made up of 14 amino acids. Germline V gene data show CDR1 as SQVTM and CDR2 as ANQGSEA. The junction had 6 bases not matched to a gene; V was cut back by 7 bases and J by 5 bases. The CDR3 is CSGTSGSSIDTQYF. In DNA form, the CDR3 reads TGCAGCGGGACTAGCGGGAGTTCGATAGATACGCAGTATTTT.

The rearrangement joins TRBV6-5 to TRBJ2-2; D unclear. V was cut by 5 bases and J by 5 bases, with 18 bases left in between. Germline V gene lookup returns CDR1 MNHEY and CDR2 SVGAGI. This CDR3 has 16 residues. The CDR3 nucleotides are TGTGCCAGCAGTCCTAGGACCGCTGTTAGGACCGGGGAGCTGTTTTTT. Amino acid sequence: CASSPRTAVRTGELFF.

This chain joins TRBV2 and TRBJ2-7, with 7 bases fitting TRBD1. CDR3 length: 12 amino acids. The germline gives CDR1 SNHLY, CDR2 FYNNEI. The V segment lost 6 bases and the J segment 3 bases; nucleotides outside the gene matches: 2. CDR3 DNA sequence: TGTGCCAGCAGCGACAGGGTCTACGAGCAGTACTTC. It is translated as CASSDRVYEQYF. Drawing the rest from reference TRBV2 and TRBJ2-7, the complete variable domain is EPEVTQTPSHQVTQMGQEVILRCVPISNHLYFYWYRQILGQKVEFLVSFYNNEISEKSEIFDDQFSVERPDGSNFTLKIRSTKLEDSAMYFCASSDRVYEQYFGPGTRLTVT.

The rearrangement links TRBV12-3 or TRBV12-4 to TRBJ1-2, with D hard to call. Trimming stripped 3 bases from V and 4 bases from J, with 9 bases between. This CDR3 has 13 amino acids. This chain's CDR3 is CASSFTGPYGYTF. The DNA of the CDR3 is TGTGCCAGCAGTTTTACGGGCCCCTATGGCTACACCTTC.

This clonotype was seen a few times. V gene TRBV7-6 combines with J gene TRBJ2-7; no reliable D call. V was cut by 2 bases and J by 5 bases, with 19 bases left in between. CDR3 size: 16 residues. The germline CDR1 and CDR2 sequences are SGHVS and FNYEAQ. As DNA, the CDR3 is TGTGCCAGCAGCTTAAGCCTCACCAACTCCCATAACGAGCAGTACTTC. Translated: CASSLSLTNSHNEQYF.

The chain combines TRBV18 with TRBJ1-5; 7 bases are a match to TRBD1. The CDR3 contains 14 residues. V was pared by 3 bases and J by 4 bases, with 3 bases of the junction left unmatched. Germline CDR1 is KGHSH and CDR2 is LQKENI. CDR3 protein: CASSPETGNQPQHF. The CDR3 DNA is TGTGCCAGCTCACCCGAGACAGGGAATCAGCCCCAGCATTTT.

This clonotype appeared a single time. The chain's CDR3 is CAWRLSSTDTQYF. CDR3 sequence (DNA): TGTGCCTGGAGATTATCTAGCACAGATACGCAGTATTTT. The chain combines TRBV30 with TRBJ2-3; D is unresolved. The CDR3 loop spans 13 amino acids. The germline gives CDR1 GTSNPN, CDR2 SVGIG (reference sequence). V gave up 3 bases and J gave up 0 bases, with 7 bases separating them.

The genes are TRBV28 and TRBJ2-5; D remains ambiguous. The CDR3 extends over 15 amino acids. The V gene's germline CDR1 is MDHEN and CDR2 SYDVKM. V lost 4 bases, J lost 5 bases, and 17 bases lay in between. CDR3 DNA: TGTGCCAGCAGTTCCGCTTCCGGGCTATCGGAGACCCAGTACTTC. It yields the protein CASSSASGLSETQYF.

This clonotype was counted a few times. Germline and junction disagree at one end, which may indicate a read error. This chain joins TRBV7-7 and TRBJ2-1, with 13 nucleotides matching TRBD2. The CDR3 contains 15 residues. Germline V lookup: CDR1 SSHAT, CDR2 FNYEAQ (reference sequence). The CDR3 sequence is CASSPGLAGLNEQFF. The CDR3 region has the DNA TGTGCTAGCAGCCCGGGACTAGCGGGGCTCAATGAGCAGTTCTTC. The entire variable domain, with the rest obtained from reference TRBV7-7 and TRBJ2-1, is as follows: GAGVSQSPRYKVTKRGQDVTLRCDPISSHATLYWYQQALGQGPEFLTYFNYEAQPDKSGLPSDRFSAERPEGSISTLTIQRTEQRDSAMYRCASSPGLAGLNEQFFGPGTRLTVL.